The text below deals with one T cell receptor beta chain. Its antigen remains unidentified. Germline V gene data show CDR1 as SGHAT and CDR2 as FQNNGV. This CDR3 is 16 amino acids long. V was cut by 3 bases and J by 1 base, with 10 bases left in between. This entry comes from a study of T cells after yellow fever vaccination. MiXCR was run by TCRdb on the 5' RACE reads, yielding one entry per CDR3 protein. The repertoire holds about 240,000 distinct CDR3 sequences, with roughly 7.2% as singletons. Whole-study findings and limits: Post-booster repertoires contained most primary-vaccination clones again (about 96% CD4, about 90% CD8). Contaminants from the bulk population, in the form of abundant clonotypes, could be found in FACS-sorted repertoires.

This rearrangement joins TRBV11-2 to TRBJ2-6; no clear D. The TCR comes from a young man who received the YFV17D yellow fever vaccine. Here the sequenced sample was CD4+ T cells sorted from PBMCs, taken 15 days after the yellow fever booster vaccination. The CDR3 reads CASSFRLGSGANVLTF. The DNA of the CDR3 is TGTGCCAGCAGCTTCCGTCTAGGATCTGGGGCCAACGTCCTGACTTTC.